The T cell receptor (beta chain) described here comes from a study of cytomegalovirus exposure and HLA in healthy donors. In the study overall: Tens of millions of unique TCRs from HLA-typed donors were held in an early release of data.

Findings and limits, study-wide: A prior analysis recorded that most TCR beta V segments were productive about 87% or about 30% of the time.

Amplification used 60 Vbeta primers and 13 Jbeta primers. Measured with immunoSEQ multiplex PCR; TCRdb has only the in-frame clones, and not every one. The sample holds 150,000 to 200,000 clones, around two thirds seen once. About this clone itself: Its specificity is unknown.

Looked up from germline, CDR1 is SGHTS and CDR2 is YDEGEE. The CDR3 is made up of 15 amino acids. V lost 2 bases, J lost 4 bases, and 14 bases lay in between. The material sequenced was PBMCs. This chain uses TRBV5-8 with TRBJ2-3; a possible D gene is TRBD2 (5 bases). The sequence was obtained from a man aged 35-49 years in good health and CMV-seronegative. The CDR3 reads CASSLIGIGADTQYF. The CDR3 nucleotides read TGTGCCAGCAGCTTAATAGGGATCGGGGCAGATACGCAGTATTTT.